A single count supports the clone carrying this T cell receptor beta chain. Antigen: not known. The data belong to a study of OX40 agonist ivuxolimab in advanced cancers. On the study more broadly: Ivuxolimab, an agonistic anti-OX40 (CD134) antibody, was given to patients. Three patients got partial responses; one had hepatocellular carcinoma and two had cutaneous melanoma. Broader study findings: CD4+ and CD8+ blood T cells expanded clonally by week 6 at 0.1 to 3.0 mg/kg.

The repertoire was sequenced with immunoSEQ multiplex PCR; TCRdb's copy has only in-frame clones and lacks some. This table has about 37,000 clones, around nine tenths appearing once. Trimming stripped 6 bases from V and 4 bases from J, with 10 bases between. The CDR3 spans 12 residues. Germline CDR1 and CDR2: SEHNR and FQNEAQ (reference sequence). The input for sequencing was CD4+ or CD8+ T cells sorted from blood, taken in a trial of the OX40 agonist ivuxolimab. The genes are TRBV7-9 and TRBJ2-7; D gene ambiguous. The receptor was derived from an adult with an advanced solid tumor such as melanoma, head and neck, liver or kidney cancer. This CDR3 reads CASSDISYEQYF. The CDR3 bases are TGTGCCAGCAGTGACATATCTTACGAGCAGTACTTC.